These 3 T cell receptor beta chains were all obtained from the same sample, sequenced in a study of blood T cell repertoires in COVID-19. Measured with immunoSEQ multiplex PCR; TCRdb has only the in-frame clones, and not every one. The sample carries about 70,000 clones, around 91% recorded once. Material: peripheral blood. These receptors came from a man aged 45-65 years with acute or convalescent COVID-19.

The V call is TRBV7-2, the J call TRBJ2-3; D gene unclear. This CDR3 spans 12 amino acids. Germline lookup yields CDR1 SGHTA and CDR2 FQGNSA. V shed 5 bases and J shed 2 bases, with 5 bases lying between them. CDR3 coding DNA: TGTGCCAGCAGCCGGGTCACAGATACGCAGTATTTT. Translating gives CASSRVTDTQYF.

This clone was counted a single time. The chain combines TRBV18 with TRBJ1-1, with 7 nucleotides matching TRBD1. Unmatched junction bases numbered 5, after V lost 4 bases and J lost 0 bases. This CDR3 is built from 15 residues. Germline values: CDR1 KGHSH, CDR2 LQKENI. The CDR3 sequence: CASSLLDRVNTEAFF. CDR3 sequence (DNA): TGTGCCAGCTCACTACTAGACAGGGTGAACACTGAAGCTTTCTTT.

This chain connects TRBV28 to TRBJ1-6, with 12 bases that match TRBD1. Looked up from germline, CDR1 is MDHEN and CDR2 is SYDVKM. After removal of 4 bases from V and 6 bases from J, the junction contained 7 bases not matched to a gene. The CDR3 has 17 residues. The CDR3 protein is CASSSGTGGTVNSPLHF. The CDR3 nucleotides are TGTGCCAGCAGTTCCGGGACAGGGGGCACTGTTAATTCACCCCTCCACTTT.